One and the same sample provided the 3 T cell receptor beta chains below, sequenced in a study of yellow fever vaccine responses in identical twins. TCRdb recomputed calls from the RT-PCR reads with MiXCR, one row per CDR3 protein. The data show 600 to 700 distinct CDR3 sequences, more than 75% seen once. Material: T cells from blood (PBMCs), unsorted or a sorted subset (not recorded which), obtained before or after yellow fever vaccination (not recorded which). The source is a woman aged 18-35 years who received the yellow fever vaccine.

This clonotype was observed a handful of times. V gene TRBV18 combines with J gene TRBJ1-5, with 7 bases aligning to TRBD1. The CDR3 has 15 amino acids. After removal of 5 bases from V and 1 base from J, the junction contained 5 bases not matched to a gene. CDR1 is KGHSH, CDR2 LQKENI, per germline. CDR3 in amino acids: CASSSQGGSNQPQHF. CDR3 DNA: TGTGCCAGCTCATCCCAGGGGGGAAGCAATCAGCCCCAGCATTTT.

V gene TRBV11-1 combines with J gene TRBJ2-3; 11 bases match TRBD2. Looked up from germline, CDR1 is SGHAT and CDR2 is FQDESV (reference sequence). The CDR3 has 15 residues. V shed 5 bases, J shed 5 bases, and the junction held 6 bases outside the gene matches. For the CDR3, the DNA is TGTGCCAGCAGCGCCGAACTAGCGGGAGTAGATACGCAGTATTTT. Its translation is CASSAELAGVDTQYF.

V gene TRBV10-3 combines with J gene TRBJ2-7; 9 bases map to TRBD1. CDR3 size: 16 residues. Germline V CDR1 and CDR2: ENHRY, SYGVKD. Trimming took 4 bases from V and 3 from J; bases not matched to a gene: 10. The CDR3 nucleotides are TGTGCCATCAGTGGTGGACCGGGACAGGGTTTCTACGAGCAGTACTTC. Its translation: CAISGGPGQGFYEQYF.